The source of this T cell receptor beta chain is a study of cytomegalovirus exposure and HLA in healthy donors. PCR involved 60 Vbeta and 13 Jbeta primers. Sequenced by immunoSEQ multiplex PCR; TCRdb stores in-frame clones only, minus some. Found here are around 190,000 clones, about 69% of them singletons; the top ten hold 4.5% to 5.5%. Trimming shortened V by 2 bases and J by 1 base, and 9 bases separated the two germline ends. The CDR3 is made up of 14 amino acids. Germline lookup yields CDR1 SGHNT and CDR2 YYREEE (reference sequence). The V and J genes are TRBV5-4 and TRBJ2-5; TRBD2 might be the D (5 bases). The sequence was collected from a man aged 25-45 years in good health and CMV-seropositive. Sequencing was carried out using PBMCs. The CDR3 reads CASSFAGIQETQYF. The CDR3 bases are TGTGCCAGCAGCTTTGCCGGGATCCAAGAGACCCAGTACTTC.